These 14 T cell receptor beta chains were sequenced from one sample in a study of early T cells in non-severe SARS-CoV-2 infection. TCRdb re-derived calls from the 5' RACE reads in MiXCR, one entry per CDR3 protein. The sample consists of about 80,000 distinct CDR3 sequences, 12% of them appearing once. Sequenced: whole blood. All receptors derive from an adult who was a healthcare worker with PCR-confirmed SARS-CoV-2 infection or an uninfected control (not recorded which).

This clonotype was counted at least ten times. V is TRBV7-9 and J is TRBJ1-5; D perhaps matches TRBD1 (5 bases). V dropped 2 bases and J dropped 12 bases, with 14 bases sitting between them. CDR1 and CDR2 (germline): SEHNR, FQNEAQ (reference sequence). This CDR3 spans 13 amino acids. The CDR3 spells CASSLPTGRHQHF. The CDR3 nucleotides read TGTGCCAGCAGCTTACCTACAGGTCGCCACCAGCATTTT.

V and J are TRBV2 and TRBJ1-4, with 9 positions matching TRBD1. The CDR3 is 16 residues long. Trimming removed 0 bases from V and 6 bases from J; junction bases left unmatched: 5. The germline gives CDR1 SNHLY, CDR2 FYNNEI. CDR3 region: CASSEALTGGYEKLFF. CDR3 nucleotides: TGTGCCAGCAGTGAAGCGCTGACAGGGGGTTATGAAAAACTGTTTTTT.

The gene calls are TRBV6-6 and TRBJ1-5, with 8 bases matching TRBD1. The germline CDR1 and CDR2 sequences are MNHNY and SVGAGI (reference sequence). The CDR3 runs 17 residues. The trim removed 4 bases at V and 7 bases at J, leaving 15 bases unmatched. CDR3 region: CASSSLQGEIWLQPQHF. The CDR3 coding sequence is TGTGCCAGCAGTTCTCTACAGGGGGAGATCTGGCTACAGCCCCAGCATTTT.

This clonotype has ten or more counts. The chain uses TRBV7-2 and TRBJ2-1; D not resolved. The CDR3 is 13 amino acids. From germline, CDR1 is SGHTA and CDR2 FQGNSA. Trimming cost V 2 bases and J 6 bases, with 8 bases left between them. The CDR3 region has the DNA TGTGCCAGCAGCTTAATGACGGTCAATGAGCAGTTCTTC. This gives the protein CASSLMTVNEQFF.

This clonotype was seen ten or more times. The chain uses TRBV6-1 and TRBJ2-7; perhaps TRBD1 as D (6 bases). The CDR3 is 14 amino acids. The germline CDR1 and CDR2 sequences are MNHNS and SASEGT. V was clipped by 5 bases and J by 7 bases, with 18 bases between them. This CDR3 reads CASSPGQVLGEQYF. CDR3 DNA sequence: TGTGCCAGCAGTCCGGGACAAGTCCTGGGGGAGCAGTACTTC.

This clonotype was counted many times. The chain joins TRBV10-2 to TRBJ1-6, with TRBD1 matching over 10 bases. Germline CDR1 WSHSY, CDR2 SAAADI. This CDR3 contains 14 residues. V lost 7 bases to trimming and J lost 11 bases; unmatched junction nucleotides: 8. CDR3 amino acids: CASTGRQGATPLHF. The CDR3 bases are TGCGCCAGCACCGGCAGACAGGGGGCTACACCCCTCCACTTT.

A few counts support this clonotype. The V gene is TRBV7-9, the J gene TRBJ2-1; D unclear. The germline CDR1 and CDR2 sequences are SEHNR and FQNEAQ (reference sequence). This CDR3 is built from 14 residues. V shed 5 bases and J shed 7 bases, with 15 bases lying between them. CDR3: CASSPMSSWNEQFF. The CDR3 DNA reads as TGTGCCAGCAGCCCTATGAGTAGCTGGAATGAGCAGTTCTTC.

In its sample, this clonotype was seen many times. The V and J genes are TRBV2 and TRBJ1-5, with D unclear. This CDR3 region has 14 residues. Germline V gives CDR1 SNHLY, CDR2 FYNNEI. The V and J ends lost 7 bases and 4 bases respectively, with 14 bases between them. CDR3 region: CASTESGLNQPQHF. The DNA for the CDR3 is TGTGCCAGCACCGAGAGTGGGCTTAATCAGCCCCAGCATTTT.

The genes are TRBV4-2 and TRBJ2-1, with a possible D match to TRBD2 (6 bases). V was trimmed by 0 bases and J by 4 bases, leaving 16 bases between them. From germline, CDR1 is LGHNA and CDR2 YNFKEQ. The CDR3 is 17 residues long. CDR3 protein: CASSQDIQRVGYNEQFF. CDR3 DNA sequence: TGTGCCAGCAGCCAAGATATACAGCGGGTCGGATACAATGAGCAGTTCTTC.

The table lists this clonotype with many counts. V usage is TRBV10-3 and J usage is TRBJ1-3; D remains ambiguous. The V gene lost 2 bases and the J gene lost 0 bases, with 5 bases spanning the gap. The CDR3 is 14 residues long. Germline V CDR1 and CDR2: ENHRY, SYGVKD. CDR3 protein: CAISERSSGNTIYF. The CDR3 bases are TGTGCCATCAGTGAGCGGTCCTCTGGAAACACCATATATTTT.

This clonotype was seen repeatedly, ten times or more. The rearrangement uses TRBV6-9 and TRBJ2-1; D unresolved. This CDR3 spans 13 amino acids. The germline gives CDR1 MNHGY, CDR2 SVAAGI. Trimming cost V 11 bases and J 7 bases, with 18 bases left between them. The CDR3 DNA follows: TGTGCCCTCAGCCCCTGGGGTGAAAATGAGCAGTTCTTC. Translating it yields CALSPWGENEQFF.

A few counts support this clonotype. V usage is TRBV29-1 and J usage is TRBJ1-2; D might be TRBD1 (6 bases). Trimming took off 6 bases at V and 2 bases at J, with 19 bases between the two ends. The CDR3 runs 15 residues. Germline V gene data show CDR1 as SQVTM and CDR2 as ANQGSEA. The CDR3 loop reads CSVMKAGTPNYGYTF. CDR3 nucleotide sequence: TGCAGCGTCATGAAGGCCGGGACACCGAACTATGGCTACACCTTC.

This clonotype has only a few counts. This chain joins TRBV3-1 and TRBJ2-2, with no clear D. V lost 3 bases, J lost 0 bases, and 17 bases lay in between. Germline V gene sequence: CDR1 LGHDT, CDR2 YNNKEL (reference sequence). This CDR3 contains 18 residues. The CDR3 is CASSHRRSWLANTGELFF. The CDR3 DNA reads TGTGCCAGCAGCCACCGAAGGAGTTGGCTAGCGAACACCGGGGAGCTGTTTTTT.

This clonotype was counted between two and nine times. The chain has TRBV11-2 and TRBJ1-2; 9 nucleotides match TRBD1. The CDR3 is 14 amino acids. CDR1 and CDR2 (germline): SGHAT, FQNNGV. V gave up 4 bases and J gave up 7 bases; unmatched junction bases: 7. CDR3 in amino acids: CASSYRDRERGYTF. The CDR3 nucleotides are TGTGCCAGCAGCTACCGGGACAGGGAACGTGGCTACACCTTC.